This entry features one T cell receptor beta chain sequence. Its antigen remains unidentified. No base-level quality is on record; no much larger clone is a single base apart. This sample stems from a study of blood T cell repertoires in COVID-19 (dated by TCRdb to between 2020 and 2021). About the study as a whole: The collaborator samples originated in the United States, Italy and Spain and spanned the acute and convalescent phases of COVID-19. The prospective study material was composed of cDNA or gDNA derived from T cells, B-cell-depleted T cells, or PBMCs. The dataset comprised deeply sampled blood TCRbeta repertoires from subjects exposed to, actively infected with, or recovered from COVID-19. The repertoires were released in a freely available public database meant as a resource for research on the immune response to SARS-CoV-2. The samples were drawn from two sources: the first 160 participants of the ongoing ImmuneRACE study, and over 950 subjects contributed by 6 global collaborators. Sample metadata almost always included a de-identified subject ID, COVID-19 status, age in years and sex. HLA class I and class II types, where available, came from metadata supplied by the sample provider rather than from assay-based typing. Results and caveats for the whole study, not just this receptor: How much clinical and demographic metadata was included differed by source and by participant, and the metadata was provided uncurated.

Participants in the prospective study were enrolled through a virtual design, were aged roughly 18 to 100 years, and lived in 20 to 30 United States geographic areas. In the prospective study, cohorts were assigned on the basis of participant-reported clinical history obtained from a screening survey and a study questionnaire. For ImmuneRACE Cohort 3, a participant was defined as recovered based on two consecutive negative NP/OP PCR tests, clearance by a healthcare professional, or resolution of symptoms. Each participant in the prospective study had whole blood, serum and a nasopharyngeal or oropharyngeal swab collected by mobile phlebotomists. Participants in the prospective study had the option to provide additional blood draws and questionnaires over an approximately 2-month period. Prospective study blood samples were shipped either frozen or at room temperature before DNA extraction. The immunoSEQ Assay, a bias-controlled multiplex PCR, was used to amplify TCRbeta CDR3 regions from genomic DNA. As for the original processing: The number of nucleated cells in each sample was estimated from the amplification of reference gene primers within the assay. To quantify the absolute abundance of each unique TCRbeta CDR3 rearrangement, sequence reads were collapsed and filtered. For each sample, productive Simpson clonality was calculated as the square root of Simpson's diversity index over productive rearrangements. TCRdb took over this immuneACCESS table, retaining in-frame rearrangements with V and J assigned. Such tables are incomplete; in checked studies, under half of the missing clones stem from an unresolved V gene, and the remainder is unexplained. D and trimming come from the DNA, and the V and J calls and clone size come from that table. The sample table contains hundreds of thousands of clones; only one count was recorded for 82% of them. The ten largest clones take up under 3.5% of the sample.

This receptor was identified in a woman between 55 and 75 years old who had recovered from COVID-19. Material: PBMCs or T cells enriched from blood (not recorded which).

The nucleotide sequence is given as TGTGCCAGCAGCTTAGTGGCGGGAGGGCCCGAAGAGACCCAGTACTTC. This codes for CASSLVAGGPEETQYF. Recombination connected TRBV7-6 to TRBJ2-5; TRBD2 lines up with 9 middle nucleotides. For CDR1 and CDR2, the germline V gene lists SGHVS and FNYEAQ. The CDR3 covers 16 residues, taking in both the cysteine and the phenylalanine. The kept DNA is CDR3 alone, 48 bases in frame from the first base. Clipping removes 1 base from V and 3 bases from J, with 6 as the unmatched junction base count.